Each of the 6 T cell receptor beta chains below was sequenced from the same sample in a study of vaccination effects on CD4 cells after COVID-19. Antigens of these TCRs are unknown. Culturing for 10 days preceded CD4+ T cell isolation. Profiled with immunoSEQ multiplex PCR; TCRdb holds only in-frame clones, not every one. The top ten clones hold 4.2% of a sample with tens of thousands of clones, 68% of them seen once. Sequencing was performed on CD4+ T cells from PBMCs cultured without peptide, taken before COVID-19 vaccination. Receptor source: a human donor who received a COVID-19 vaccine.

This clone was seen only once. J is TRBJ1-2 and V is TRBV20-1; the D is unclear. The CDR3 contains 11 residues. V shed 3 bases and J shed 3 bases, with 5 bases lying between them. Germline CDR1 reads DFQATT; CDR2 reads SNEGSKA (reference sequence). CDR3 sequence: CSASSDYGYTF. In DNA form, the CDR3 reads TGCAGTGCTAGCAGTGACTATGGCTACACCTTC.

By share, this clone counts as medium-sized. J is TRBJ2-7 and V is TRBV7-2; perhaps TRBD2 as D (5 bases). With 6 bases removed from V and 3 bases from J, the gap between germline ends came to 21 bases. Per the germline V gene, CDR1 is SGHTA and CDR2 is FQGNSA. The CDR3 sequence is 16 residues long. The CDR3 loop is CASSLPTSSLYYEQYF. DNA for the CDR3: TGTGCCAGCAGTCTTCCTACTAGTTCCCTTTACTACGAGCAGTACTTC.

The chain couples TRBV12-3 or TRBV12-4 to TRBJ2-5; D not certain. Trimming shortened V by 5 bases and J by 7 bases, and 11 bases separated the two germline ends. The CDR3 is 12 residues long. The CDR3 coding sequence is TGTGCCAGCAGTGCCACCCCATGGACCCAGTACTTC. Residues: CASSATPWTQYF.

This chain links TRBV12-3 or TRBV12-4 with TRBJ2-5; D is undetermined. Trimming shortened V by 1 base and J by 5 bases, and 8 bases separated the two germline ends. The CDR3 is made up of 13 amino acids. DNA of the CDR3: TGTGCCAGCAGTTTAGATGATGGCGAGACCCAGTACTTC. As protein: CASSLDDGETQYF.

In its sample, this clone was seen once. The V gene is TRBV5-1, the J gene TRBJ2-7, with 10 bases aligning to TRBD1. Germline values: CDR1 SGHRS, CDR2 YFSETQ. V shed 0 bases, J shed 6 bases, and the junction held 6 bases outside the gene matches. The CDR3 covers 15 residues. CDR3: CASSLVGDRGSEQYF. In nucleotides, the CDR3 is TGCGCCAGCAGCTTGGTGGGGGACAGGGGCTCCGAGCAGTACTTC.

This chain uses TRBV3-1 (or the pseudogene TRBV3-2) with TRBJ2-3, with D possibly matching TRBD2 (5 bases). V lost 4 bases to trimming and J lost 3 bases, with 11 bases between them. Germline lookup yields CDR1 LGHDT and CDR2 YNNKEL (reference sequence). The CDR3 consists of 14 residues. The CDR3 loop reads CASSPRRTTDTQYF. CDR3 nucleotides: TGTGCCAGCAGCCCTAGGAGGACGACAGATACGCAGTATTTT.